This entry lists 29 T cell receptor beta chains sequenced from one sample in a study of T-cell memory formation after mild COVID-19. Using its own MiXCR run on the 5' RACE reads, TCRdb lists one record per CDR3 protein. The sample records around 200,000 distinct CDR3 sequences, roughly 27% being singletons. Sequenced sample: PBMCs or a T cell subset sorted from them (not recorded which). These receptors originate from an adult woman who had mild COVID-19 (a few samples of this study predate the infection). Cell type and time point are not known.

This clonotype has only a few counts. The chain recombines TRBV9 with TRBJ1-6, with D unclear. The CDR3 consists of 15 residues. V lost 0 bases to trimming and J lost 8 bases, with 12 bases between them. The germline V gene has CDR1 SGDLS and CDR2 YYNGEE. The CDR3 coding sequence is TGTGCCAGCAGCGTAGGGCCCCGCTGGGATTCACCCCTCCACTTT. Protein sequence: CASSVGPRWDSPLHF. Drawing the rest from reference TRBV9 and TRBJ1-6, the complete variable domain is DSGVTQTPKHLITATGQRVTLRCSPRSGDLSVYWYQQSLDQGLQFLIQYYNGEERAKGNILERFSAQQFPDLHSELNLSSLELGDSALYFCASSVGPRWDSPLHFGNGTRLTVT.

The rearrangement joins TRBV4-3 to TRBJ2-1; D possibly corresponds to TRBD2 (6 bases). This CDR3 has 18 residues. V lost 0 bases, J lost 9 bases, and 24 bases lay in between. Germline loops: CDR1 LGHNA, CDR2 YSLEER. The CDR3 nucleotides are TGCGCCAGCAGCCAAGAAGGATCGGCGCGGGGAGTAGACGGTGAGCAGTTCTTC. This encodes CASSQEGSARGVDGEQFF.

The chain has TRBV20-1 and TRBJ2-7; the D gene is possibly TRBD2 (7 bases). The length of the CDR3 is 14 residues. Germline CDR1 DFQATT, CDR2 SNEGSKA (reference sequence). V lost 7 bases and J 1 base, leaving 17 bases between the germline ends. The CDR3 sequence: CSGSGDNLSYEQYF. In nucleotides, the CDR3 is TGCAGTGGGAGCGGGGACAATCTGTCCTACGAGCAGTACTTC.

This clonotype was counted a few times. This chain uses TRBV4-2 with TRBJ2-7; 7 bases map to TRBD2. Germline V gene lookup returns CDR1 LGHNA and CDR2 YNFKEQ. The ends lost 0 bases at V and 1 base at J; junction bases unmatched: 3. The CDR3 runs to 15 residues. The CDR3 nucleotides are TGTGCCAGCAGCCAAGACCTAGCGGAATCCTACGAGCAGTACTTC. It yields the protein CASSQDLAESYEQYF.

This chain links TRBV21-1 with TRBJ1-2; the table's D call, TRBD1, was not checked against the DNA. TRBV21-1 is an annotated pseudogene. The CDR3 has 15 residues. CDR3 protein: CASSKPDGVNYGYTF. CDR3 nucleotide sequence: TGTGCCAGCAGCAAGCCGGACGGGGTTAACTATGGCTACACCTTC.

In this sample, this clonotype turned up a few times. The V call is TRBV12-5, the J call TRBJ1-1; TRBD1 is a possible D gene (5 bases). The CDR3 contains 15 residues. V was pared by 8 bases and J by 0 bases, with 16 bases between. Germline V lookup: CDR1 LGHNT, CDR2 FRNRAP. The chain's CDR3 is CASRRGPGLNTEAFF. CDR3 bases: TGTGCTAGTCGCCGGGGACCGGGTCTGAACACTGAAGCTTTCTTT.

V gene TRBV21-1 combines with J gene TRBJ2-3. TRBV21-1 is designated a pseudogene. The CDR3 contains 14 residues. CDR3 in amino acids: CASSKGLAADTQYF. CDR3 sequence (DNA): TGTGCCAGCAGCAAAGGACTAGCCGCAGATACGCAGTATTTT.

The V and J genes are TRBV11-3 and TRBJ2-7, with TRBD1 matching over 11 bases. Germline V gives CDR1 SGHNT, CDR2 YENEEA. The CDR3 runs 14 residues. The V and J ends lost 5 bases and 5 bases, in that order; junction bases with no gene match: 5. For the CDR3, the DNA is TGTGCCAGCAGCCCGAGGACAGGGGGCGACGAGCAGTACTTC. It encodes CASSPRTGGDEQYF.

This clonotype has only a few counts. The V and J genes are TRBV12-3 or TRBV12-4 and TRBJ1-2, with a tentative D call TRBD1 (6 bases). CDR3 length: 16 amino acids. V shed 2 bases and J shed 7 bases, with 20 bases lying between them. The CDR3 reads CASSLPSGTGRSGYTF. DNA of the CDR3: TGTGCCAGCAGTTTACCCTCCGGAACAGGGAGGAGTGGCTACACCTTC.

This clonotype has only a few counts. The gene calls are TRBV2 and TRBJ1-2; D unclear. V shed 6 bases and J shed 0 bases, with 11 bases lying between them. Germline V gene lookup returns CDR1 SNHLY and CDR2 FYNNEI. This CDR3 comprises 14 residues. CDR3 nucleotides: TGTGCCAGCAGGAGTTTGAGGTCTAACTATGGCTACACCTTC. It codes for CASRSLRSNYGYTF.

V usage is TRBV20-1 and J usage is TRBJ2-3; 7 positions match TRBD2. This CDR3 region has 16 residues. Trimming removed 5 bases from V and 1 base from J; junction bases left unmatched: 12. The germline V gene encodes CDR1 DFQATT and CDR2 SNEGSKA (reference sequence). The CDR3 sequence: CSADSATSRGTDTQYF. The CDR3 region has the DNA TGCAGTGCTGACAGCGCGACTAGCCGAGGCACAGATACGCAGTATTTT.

This clonotype occurred a few times. This chain joins TRBV6-2 or TRBV6-3 and TRBJ2-5, with D tentatively TRBD2 (6 bases). Trimming removed 7 bases from V and 9 bases from J, with 21 bases in between. The CDR3 consists of 14 residues. The germline V gene encodes CDR1 MNHEY and CDR2 SVGEGT. The DNA of the CDR3 is TGTGCCAGCACTCCGGGCCGCCCGCGGGGAGCCCAGTACTTC. It encodes CASTPGRPRGAQYF.

The CDR3 sequence is CASSSVDSGELFF. Here the CDR3 DNA reads TGTGCCAGCAGTTCCGTAGATTCCGGGGAGCTGTTTTTT. The chain is built from TRBV28 and TRBJ2-2; D is ambiguous. Germline V gene data show CDR1 as MDHEN and CDR2 as SYDVKM. The CDR3 length is 13 residues. The V end lost 4 bases, the J end lost 6 bases, and 9 bases lay between the germline ends.

This clonotype came up many times. This sequence joins TRBV2 and TRBJ2-7; no clear D. The CDR3 loop spans 13 amino acids. Per the germline V gene, CDR1 is SNHLY and CDR2 is FYNNEI. Trimming removed 6 bases at V and 0 bases at J, with 9 bases between. CDR3 sequence (DNA): TGTGCCAGCAGGGACGGGCCCTCCTACGAGCAGTACTTC. Amino acids: CASRDGPSYEQYF. The full variable domain, rest sourced from reference TRBV2 and TRBJ2-7, is EPEVTQTPSHQVTQMGQEVILRCVPISNHLYFYWYRQILGQKVEFLVSFYNNEISEKSEIFDDQFSVERPDGSNFTLKIRSTKLEDSAMYFCASRDGPSYEQYFGPGTRLTVT.

The V call is TRBV12-3 or TRBV12-4, the J call TRBJ2-3; D is unclear. V lost 6 bases and J 5 bases, leaving 12 bases between the germline ends. The CDR3 has 13 residues. CDR3 sequence: CASSTAVRDTQYF. The CDR3 DNA is TGTGCCAGCAGCACTGCCGTCCGAGATACGCAGTATTTT.

This clonotype was recorded a few times. V and J are TRBV28 and TRBJ2-7, with D perhaps TRBD1 or TRBD2 (5 bases each). The CDR3 runs 15 residues. Germline CDR1 MDHEN, CDR2 SYDVKM. V lost 5 bases and J 2 bases, leaving 16 bases between the germline ends. CDR3 protein: CASSGPGTDAYEQYF. The DNA of the CDR3 is TGTGCCAGCAGTGGTCCCGGGACGGATGCCTACGAGCAGTACTTC.

The V call is TRBV12-3 or TRBV12-4, the J call TRBJ2-3, with D perhaps matching TRBD2 (6 bases). V was cut by 6 bases and J by 5 bases, with 24 bases left in between. The CDR3 consists of 17 residues. This CDR3 reads CASSREAGSVGKDTQYF. Here the CDR3 DNA reads TGTGCCAGCAGCCGAGAAGCCGGGAGCGTAGGTAAAGATACGCAGTATTTT.

The rearrangement uses TRBV24-1 and TRBJ2-3; 9 positions match TRBD2. Germline values: CDR1 KGHDR, CDR2 SFDVKD. The CDR3 has 16 residues. J gave up 4 bases and V 1 base, and 5 bases lay outside the gene matches. CDR3 sequence: CATSDFSTSGSDTQYF. The CDR3 DNA follows: TGTGCCACCAGTGATTTTAGTACTAGCGGGTCAGATACGCAGTATTTT.

The chain carries TRBV7-2 and TRBJ2-3; 10 bases match TRBD2. V was pared by 1 base and J by 3 bases, with 10 bases of the junction left unmatched. The CDR3 is 18 amino acids. CDR1 is SGHTA and CDR2 is FQGNSA in the germline V gene. The DNA for the CDR3 is TGTGCCAGCAGCTTAGTTGTGGCTAGCGGGAGTAGGACAGATACGCAGTATTTT. Encoded protein: CASSLVVASGSRTDTQYF. Supplemented by reference TRBV7-2 and TRBJ2-3, the full variable domain reads GAGVSQSPSNKVTEKGKDVELRCDPISGHTALYWYRQSLGQGLEFLIYFQGNSAPDKSGLPSDRFSAERTGGSVSTLTIQRTQQEDSAVYLCASSLVVASGSRTDTQYFGPGTRLTVL.

Ten or more counts support this clonotype. V and J are TRBV5-1 and TRBJ2-2; possibly TRBD1 for D (6 bases). The germline gives CDR1 SGHRS, CDR2 YFSETQ. The V and J ends lost 2 bases and 4 bases respectively, with 18 bases between them. The length of the CDR3 is 17 residues. The CDR3: CASSFGQTLKSTGELFF. CDR3 bases: TGCGCCAGCAGCTTCGGACAGACGTTAAAAAGCACCGGGGAGCTGTTTTTT.

This clonotype was counted only a few times. As DNA, the CDR3 is TGTGCCAGCAGCTTCTCCCCGACAGGGTCCTACGAGCAGTACTTC. Translation gives CASSFSPTGSYEQYF. This rearrangement joins TRBV7-9 to TRBJ2-7; 7 nucleotides align to TRBD1. J gave up 1 base and V 3 bases, and 6 bases lay outside the gene matches. Germline loops: CDR1 SEHNR, CDR2 FQNEAQ (reference sequence). The CDR3 is made up of 15 amino acids.

This chain links TRBV20-1 with TRBJ2-1, with 8 bases lining up with TRBD1. Germline V gene data show CDR1 as DFQATT and CDR2 as SNEGSKA (reference sequence). The ends lost 7 bases at V and 3 bases at J; junction bases unmatched: 14. The length of the CDR3 is 16 residues. CDR3 DNA sequence: TGCAGTGACAGGACAGGGCCGTCAGGGATCTACAATGAGCAGTTCTTC. Translated, it gives CSDRTGPSGIYNEQFF.

The chain has TRBV7-6 and TRBJ1-3, with D possibly TRBD1 on 6 matching bases. Between the trimmed V and J ends, which lost 1 base and 0 bases, there was a span of 13 bases. CDR3 size: 17 residues. From germline, CDR1 is SGHVS and CDR2 FNYEAQ. The CDR3 protein is CASSLVGGSTSGNTIYF. The CDR3 DNA reads as TGTGCCAGCAGCTTAGTTGGGGGCTCGACCTCTGGAAACACCATATATTTT.

The rearrangement uses TRBV11-3 and TRBJ2-2; the match to TRBD2 covers 13 bases. The trim removed 5 bases at V and 3 bases at J, leaving 3 bases unmatched. Per germline, CDR1 SGHNT and CDR2 YENEEA. CDR3 size: 16 residues. The CDR3 sequence: CASSRLAGGHTGELFF. For the CDR3, the DNA is TGTGCCAGCAGCCGACTAGCGGGAGGTCACACCGGGGAGCTGTTTTTT.

This sequence joins TRBV7-6 and TRBJ2-7; 9 nucleotides agree with TRBD1. CDR1 and CDR2 (germline): SGHVS, FNYEAQ. V shed 5 bases, J shed 7 bases, and the junction held 6 bases outside the gene matches. The CDR3 length is 13 residues. In nucleotides, the CDR3 is TGTGCCAGCAGCCTCGGGACAGGGATAGAGCAGTACTTC. It yields the protein CASSLGTGIEQYF.

This clonotype was counted between two and nine times. This chain connects TRBV5-4 to TRBJ2-1, with 8 bases lining up with TRBD2. With 4 bases clipped from V and 6 bases from J, the junction kept 9 bases outside the gene matches. The germline V gene encodes CDR1 SGHNT and CDR2 YYREEE (reference sequence). The length of the CDR3 is 15 residues. CDR3 sequence (DNA): TGTGCCAGCAGCCTAGAGCGGGAGCTCCGCAATGAGCAGTTCTTC. Translation gives CASSLERELRNEQFF.

This clonotype was recorded a few times. The chain employs TRBV5-6 and TRBJ1-2; 9 bases align to TRBD1. The J segment lost 3 bases and the V segment lost 2 bases, leaving 5 bases of the junction unmatched. Germline assignment: CDR1 SGHDT and CDR2 YYEEEE. This CDR3 contains 15 residues. DNA of the CDR3: TGTGCCAGCAGCTTCGGGGACAGGGCATACTATGGCTACACCTTC. Translating gives CASSFGDRAYYGYTF.

The chain links TRBV7-9 to TRBJ1-1, with unresolved D. V was cut by 1 base and J by 5 bases, with 11 bases left in between. The CDR3 has 14 amino acids. Germline values: CDR1 SEHNR, CDR2 FQNEAQ (reference sequence). The CDR3 region is CASSLVQSGTEAFF. The DNA for the CDR3 is TGTGCCAGCAGCTTAGTACAGTCCGGAACTGAAGCTTTCTTT.

The chain couples TRBV19 to TRBJ2-1; 7 nucleotides match TRBD1. CDR1 LNHDA and CDR2 SQIVND come from the germline V gene (reference sequence). The CDR3 length is 16 residues. Trimming removed 5 bases from V and 3 bases from J; junction bases left unmatched: 10. The CDR3 bases are TGTGCCAGTAGTTTCGACAGGGTCCGAATCTACAATGAGCAGTTCTTC. This translates into CASSFDRVRIYNEQFF.